This T cell receptor (beta chain) was profiled in a study of blood T cells in healthy people across ages. Study-level points and caveats: Estimates of diversity drawn from one million T cells were considered underestimates.

Through a sample-barcoded 5' primer and a J-beta primer mix, a second PCR was run for roughly 7 to 12 cycles. Each CDR3 protein is one row after TCRdb ran MiXCR on the 5' RACE reads. There are about 940,000 distinct CDR3 sequences in the sample; around 48% occur only once, and over 10% lies in the top ten. The CDR3 consists of 14 residues. Per germline, CDR1 MNHEY and CDR2 SMNVEV (reference sequence). V shed 3 bases and J shed 0 bases, with 9 bases lying between them. This clonotype was observed at least ten times. Its antigen is as yet unknown. The genes are TRBV27 and TRBJ2-7, with D possibly TRBD1 on 6 matching bases. Sequenced material: blood. This clonotype was obtained from a man aged 25-45 years in good health. CDR3 sequence: CASSFQGSSYEQYF. The CDR3, as DNA: TGTGCCAGCAGTTTCCAGGGGAGCTCCTACGAGCAGTACTTC.